This is a list of T cell receptor beta chains from one sample in a study of blood T cell repertoires in COVID-19. Data came from immunoSEQ multiplex PCR; TCRdb stores just in-frame clones and leaves some out. The sample has fewer than 500,000 clones, about 90% seen once; the top ten hold 0.75% to 0.85%. What was sequenced was peripheral blood. The origin of the receptors is a man between 18 and 35 years old with COVID-19, enrolled during active disease. CDR3s include the opening cysteine and the closing phenylalanine or tryptophan. Fields, in order: clone size, J gene, V gene, D gene, CDR3 protein, CDR3 DNA. D genes are given only for firm matches. Where a row states a size, it is once, few, many or the class of an expanded clone; other rows omit it.

>NA|TRBJ2-7|TRBV2|NA
CASSKQVGYEQYF
TGTGCCAGCAGTAAACAGGTGGGCTACGAGCAGTACTTC
>NA|TRBJ2-3|TRBV13|TRBD1
CASSTRTGGGTDTQYF
TGTGCCAGCAGCACCCGGACAGGGGGGGGCACAGATACGCAGTATTTT
>once|TRBJ1-2|TRBV28|NA
CASSSGASLAGGYTF
TGTGCCAGCAGTTCGGGGGCTTCCTTAGCGGGAGGCTACACCTTC
>NA|TRBJ2-1|TRBV7-2|NA
CASSLNPSSYNEQFF
TGTGCCAGCAGCTTAAATCCTAGCTCCTACAATGAGCAGTTCTTC
>NA|TRBJ1-6|TRBV4-2|NA
CASSQDPGVNSPLHF
TGTGCCAGCAGCCAAGATCCAGGGGTTAATTCACCCCTCCACTTT
>NA|TRBJ2-1|TRBV2|TRBD2
CASSGGGGSYNEQFF
TGTGCCAGCAGTGGGGGGGGTGGATCCTACAATGAGCAGTTCTTC
>NA|TRBJ1-1|TRBV19|NA
CASTLRENTEAFF
TGTGCCAGTACCCTCCGAGAGAACACTGAAGCTTTCTTT
>NA|TRBJ1-3|TRBV5-1|NA
CASSPSGDAGNTIYF
TGCGCCAGCAGCCCCTCAGGGGATGCTGGAAACACCATATATTTT
>NA|TRBJ2-2|TRBV7-9|NA
CASSLPTVTGELFF
TGTGCCAGCAGCCTACCGACAGTTACCGGGGAGCTGTTTTTT
>NA|TRBJ2-5|TRBV9|NA
CASSPLGAGNQETQYF
TGTGCCAGCAGCCCGCTAGGGGCGGGGAACCAAGAGACCCAGTACTTC
>NA|TRBJ2-2|TRBV19|NA
CASSILAGITGELFF
TGTGCCAGTAGTATATTGGCAGGCATCACCGGGGAGCTGTTTTTT
>NA|TRBJ2-2|TRBV5-1|NA
CASSQWGEGELFF
TGCGCCAGCAGCCAATGGGGAGAGGGGGAGCTGTTTTTT
>NA|TRBJ2-1|TRBV4-1|TRBD2
CASSQATSGGAWEQFF
TGCGCCAGCAGCCAAGCCACTAGCGGGGGGGCCTGGGAGCAGTTCTTC
>NA|TRBJ2-3|TRBV4-1|TRBD2
CASGLVFTDTQYF
TGCGCCAGCGGACTAGTATTCACAGATACGCAGTATTTT
>once|TRBJ1-3|TRBV9|NA
CASSPLSVSDTIYF
TGTGCCAGCAGTCCCCTCTCTGTTAGTGACACCATATATTTT
>NA|TRBJ2-7|TRBV5-6|TRBD1
CASSWTGSEQYF
TGTGCCAGCAGCTGGACAGGGAGCGAGCAGTACTTC
>NA|TRBJ1-2|TRBV27|TRBD1
CASSLQGDYGYTF
TGTGCCAGCAGTTTGCAGGGGGACTATGGCTACACCTTC
>NA|TRBJ2-3|TRBV4-2|TRBD2
CASSQDVGLAQRTDTQYF
TGTGCCAGCAGCCAAGATGTAGGACTAGCGCAACGCACAGATACGCAGTATTTT
>NA|TRBJ2-1|TRBV5-4|NA
CASSLTAYNEQFF
TGTGCCAGCAGCTTGACCGCGTACAATGAGCAGTTCTTC
>NA|TRBJ2-1|TRBV5-1|NA
CASSLSSGAPEQFF
TGCGCCAGCAGCTTGTCTTCTGGGGCTCCCGAGCAGTTCTTC
>few|TRBJ1-2|TRBV27|TRBD1
CASRIHGQAQRGYTF
TGTGCCAGCAGAATTCATGGACAGGCCCAAAGGGGCTACACCTTC
>once|TRBJ2-2|TRBV14|NA
CASRFGLGVTGELFF
TGTGCCAGCCGTTTCGGTTTAGGGGTGACCGGGGAGCTGTTTTTT
>few|TRBJ1-2|TRBV7-9|NA
CASSLVLAGYTF
TGTGCCAGCAGCTTAGTGTTGGCTGGCTACACCTTC
>NA|TRBJ2-7|TRBV6-5|TRBD2
CASMEWTSGFYEQYF
TGTGCCTCGATGGAATGGACTAGCGGGTTCTACGAGCAGTACTTC
>NA|TRBJ2-2|TRBV10-3|TRBD1
CAISDGQGSGFRGTGELFF
TGTGCCATCAGTGATGGACAGGGGTCGGGATTTAGAGGTACCGGGGAGCTGTTTTTT
>NA|TRBJ1-1|TRBV11-3|NA
CASSLLNTEAFF
TGTGCCAGCAGCTTATTAAACACTGAAGCTTTCTTT
>NA|TRBJ2-1|TRBV10-3|TRBD2
CAISASGGAYNEQFF
TGTGCCATCAGTGCCAGCGGGGGGGCCTACAATGAGCAGTTCTTC
>NA|TRBJ1-3|TRBV11-2|NA
CASSFPLTRQSGNTIYF
TGTGCCAGCAGCTTTCCCTTGACGAGACAGTCTGGAAACACCATATATTTT
>NA|TRBJ2-3|TRBV30|NA
CAWSVPRIVGRTQYF
TGTGCCTGGAGTGTTCCCCGGATAGTGGGGCGGACGCAGTATTTT
>NA|TRBJ2-2|TRBV5-4|TRBD2
CASSTGTSGTPGELFF
TGTGCCAGCAGCACCGGGACTAGCGGGACCCCCGGGGAGCTGTTTTTT
>NA|TRBJ2-3|TRBV5-1|TRBD2
CASSLALAGSTDTQYF
TGCGCCAGCAGCTTGGCGCTAGCGGGTAGCACAGATACGCAGTATTTT
>NA|TRBJ1-6|TRBV28|NA
CASSLPRSYNSPLHF
TGTGCCAGCAGTTTACCGCGCTCCTATAATTCACCCCTCCACTTT
>NA|TRBJ2-2|TRBV9|TRBD2
CASSKGLAGSGGELFF
TGTGCCAGCAGCAAGGGACTAGCGGGAAGTGGCGGGGAGCTGTTTTTT
>NA|TRBJ2-7|TRBV18|TRBD1
CASSSGTGGSYEQYF
TGTGCCAGCTCAAGTGGGACAGGGGGGTCCTACGAGCAGTACTTC
>NA|TRBJ2-1|TRBV2|TRBD2
CASSESVAGGRSEQFF
TGTGCCAGCAGTGAATCTGTAGCGGGGGGGCGAAGTGAGCAGTTCTTC
>NA|TRBJ1-3|TRBV24-1|TRBD1
CATSDSRQGENTIYF
TGTGCCACCAGTGATTCGAGACAGGGGGAAAACACCATATATTTT
>NA|TRBJ1-5|TRBV4-1|TRBD1
CASSQVGGQPQHF
TGCGCCAGCAGCCAAGTAGGGGGCCAGCCCCAGCATTTT
>NA|TRBJ1-6|TRBV6-5|NA
CASSTAVEPLHF
TGTGCCAGCTCTACCGCTGTCGAACCCCTCCACTTT
>NA|TRBJ1-5|TRBV27|NA
CASSLSRARAGASKPQHF
TGTGCCAGCAGTTTATCGAGGGCTCGGGCGGGTGCTTCGAAGCCCCAGCATTTT
>NA|TRBJ2-1|TRBV24-1|TRBD2
CATSDSSRLAGAYNEQFF
TGTGCCACCAGTGACTCAAGCCGACTAGCGGGCGCCTACAATGAGCAGTTCTTC
>NA|TRBJ2-3|TRBV7-2|TRBD2
CASSLGGLAGGLSDTQYF
TGTGCCAGCAGCTTGGGGGGGCTAGCGGGAGGGCTATCAGATACGCAGTATTTT
>NA|TRBJ1-6|TRBV5-1|NA
CASSYRQLNSPLHF
TGCGCCAGCAGCTATCGACAGCTTAATTCACCCCTCCACTTT
>NA|TRBJ2-7|TRBV28|TRBD1
CASRAGQASYEQYF
TGTGCCAGCAGGGCGGGACAGGCATCCTACGAGCAGTACTTC